These 15 T cell receptor beta chains originate from one sample sequenced in a study of Tregs in tolerant kidney transplant recipients. TCRdb's copy holds only in-frame clones and misses some; the assay was immunoSEQ multiplex PCR. The profile shows around 20,000 clones, roughly 82% of them singletons. The source material was Tregs from blood. The receptors were gathered from a human donor in good health.

The chain has TRBV9 and TRBJ2-1; no clear D gene. The CDR3 has 13 residues. V lost 1 base, J lost 9 bases, and 11 bases lay in between. Germline V gene sequence: CDR1 SGDLS, CDR2 YYNGEE. For the CDR3, the DNA is TGTGCCAGCAGCGTATCTCCAGTCACTGAGCAGTTCTTC. This codes for CASSVSPVTEQFF.

The rearrangement links TRBV30 to TRBJ2-3; no clear D. V lost 5 bases to trimming and J lost 5 bases, with 14 bases between them. The length of the CDR3 is 13 residues. Germline CDR1 and CDR2: GTSNPN and SVGIG (reference sequence). The CDR3 DNA is TGTGCCTGGTCCGCCGGTCGAGGAGATACGCAGTATTTT. It encodes CAWSAGRGDTQYF.

V usage is TRBV7-2 and J usage is TRBJ2-1; the D is unclear. The V gene lost 5 bases and the J gene lost 9 bases, with 17 bases spanning the gap. Germline V lookup: CDR1 SGHTA, CDR2 FQGNSA. The CDR3 covers 14 residues. CDR3 loop: CASSLLPLVTEQFF. The CDR3 DNA follows: TGTGCCAGCAGCCTGCTCCCCCTAGTCACTGAGCAGTTCTTC.

V and J are TRBV9 and TRBJ2-3; possibly TRBD2 for D (5 bases). Trimming removed 0 bases from V and 1 base from J, with 12 bases in between. In germline, CDR1 is SGDLS, CDR2 YYNGEE. This CDR3 region has 16 residues. DNA for the CDR3: TGTGCCAGCAGCGTAGAGCCCGGACTCGGCACAGATACGCAGTATTTT. Translation: CASSVEPGLGTDTQYF.

V usage is TRBV11-3 and J usage is TRBJ2-5; D not resolved. V was shortened by 5 bases and J by 3 bases, with 10 bases between the two germline ends. CDR1 is SGHNT, CDR2 YENEEA, per germline. CDR3 length: 13 residues. The DNA of the CDR3 is TGTGCCAGCAGCCCTGGGCGGAAAGAGACCCAGTACTTC. Translation: CASSPGRKETQYF.

The chain employs TRBV5-1 and TRBJ1-1; D is unclear. The CDR3 extends over 11 amino acids. Deletions cut 0 bases from V and 9 bases from J, with 6 bases between. Germline V gene lookup returns CDR1 SGHRS and CDR2 YFSETQ. CDR3 region: CASSLGQKAFF. DNA for the CDR3: TGCGCCAGCAGCTTGGGGCAGAAAGCTTTCTTT.

J is TRBJ1-2 and V is TRBV7-9, with D maybe TRBD1 (5 bases). This CDR3 has 13 residues. Trimming pared 2 bases from V and 6 bases from J, leaving 10 bases between. In germline, CDR1 is SEHNR, CDR2 FQNEAQ (reference sequence). CDR3: CASSLPGSDGYTF. The CDR3 coding sequence is TGTGCCAGCAGCTTACCAGGGTCTGATGGCTACACCTTC.

The V and J genes are TRBV28 and TRBJ1-2, with D possibly matching TRBD1 (6 bases). Germline values: CDR1 MDHEN, CDR2 SYDVKM. With 6 bases removed from V and 4 bases from J, the gap between germline ends came to 15 bases. CDR3 length: 14 residues. CDR3 region: CASSTPGGSYGYTF. In nucleotides, the CDR3 is TGTGCCAGCAGCACCCCCGGGGGCTCCTATGGCTACACCTTC.

The rearrangement links TRBV2 to TRBJ1-3; D perhaps matches TRBD1 (5 bases). CDR1 is SNHLY, CDR2 FYNNEI, per germline. Trimming took 4 bases from V and 3 from J, leaving 10 bases between them. The CDR3 spans 14 residues. Here the CDR3 reads CASSAGVHGNTIYF. DNA of the CDR3: TGTGCCAGCAGTGCGGGGGTTCATGGAAACACCATATATTTT.

This clone was picked up a small number of times. The CDR3 loop is CASNYPRDNEQFF. CDR3 coding DNA: TGTGCCAGCAACTACCCACGGGACAATGAGCAGTTCTTC. This chain connects TRBV5-6 to TRBJ2-1; D call uncertain. Germline values: CDR1 SGHDT, CDR2 YYEEEE. Trimming cost V 6 bases and J 5 bases, with 12 bases left between them. The CDR3 spans 13 residues.

This clone has only a few counts. The gene calls are TRBV10-1 and TRBJ2-6; 8 bases agree with TRBD1. The V gene end was trimmed by 6 bases and the J gene end by 0 bases; junction bases not matched to a gene: 7. This CDR3 is built from 17 residues. Germline CDR1 and CDR2: WNHNN and SYGVQD (reference sequence). Written as DNA, the CDR3 is TGCGCCAGCAGGATCAGGGGGCGCCCCTCTGGGGCCAACGTCCTGACTTTC. Amino acid sequence: CASRIRGRPSGANVLTF.

V gene TRBV7-2 combines with J gene TRBJ1-1; D gene uncertain. V dropped 1 base and J dropped 1 base, with 7 bases sitting between them. Germline lookup yields CDR1 SGHTA and CDR2 FQGNSA. The CDR3 spans 14 residues. This CDR3 reads CASSLEFQNTEAFF. The CDR3 DNA sequence: TGTGCCAGCAGCTTAGAGTTCCAGAACACTGAAGCTTTCTTT.

In this sample, this clone turned up once. This chain joins TRBV2 and TRBJ2-7; maybe TRBD1 (5 bases). V gave up 7 bases and J gave up 0 bases, with 13 bases separating them. Germline CDR1 is SNHLY and CDR2 is FYNNEI. The CDR3 spans 14 residues. The CDR3 region has the DNA TGTGCCAGCACCCAGACCCAGGGCTCCTACGAGCAGTACTTC. The encoded protein is CASTQTQGSYEQYF.

The rearrangement uses TRBV7-9 and TRBJ2-5; D call uncertain. The CDR3 loop spans 12 amino acids. Germline V gene lookup returns CDR1 SEHNR and CDR2 FQNEAQ (reference sequence). V lost 5 bases to trimming and J lost 0 bases, with 4 bases between them. This CDR3 reads CASSLYQETQYF. For the CDR3, the DNA is TGTGCCAGCAGCCTGTACCAAGAGACCCAGTACTTC.

The chain uses TRBV11-3 and TRBJ1-1; D gene ambiguous. The germline V gene encodes CDR1 SGHNT and CDR2 YENEEA. Deletions cut 2 bases from V and 11 bases from J, with 18 bases between. The length of the CDR3 is 14 residues. The CDR3 DNA reads TGTGCCAGCAGCTTAAGCCTATTGCGGGGTGACGCTTTCTTT. Translating gives CASSLSLLRGDAFF.